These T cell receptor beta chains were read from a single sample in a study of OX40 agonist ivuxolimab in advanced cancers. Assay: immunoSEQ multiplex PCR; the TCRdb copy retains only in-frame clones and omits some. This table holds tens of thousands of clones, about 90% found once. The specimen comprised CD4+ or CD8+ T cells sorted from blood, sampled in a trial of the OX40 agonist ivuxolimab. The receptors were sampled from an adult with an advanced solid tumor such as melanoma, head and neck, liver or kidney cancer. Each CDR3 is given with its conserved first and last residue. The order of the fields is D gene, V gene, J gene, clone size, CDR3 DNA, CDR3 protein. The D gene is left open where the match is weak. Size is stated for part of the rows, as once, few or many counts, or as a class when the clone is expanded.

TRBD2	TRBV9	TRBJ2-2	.	TGTGCCAGCAGCGTAGACGGCACGGGAGGGAACACCGGGGAGCTGTTTTTT	CASSVDGTGGNTGELFF
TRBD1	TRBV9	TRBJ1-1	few	TGTGCCAGCAGCGCAGAGGGGGACAGGGGGAACACTGAAGCTTTCTTT	CASSAEGDRGNTEAFF
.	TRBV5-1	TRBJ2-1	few	TGCGCCAGCAGCGAAGGCCCCAAAGGATCCAATGAGCAGTTCTTC	CASSEGPKGSNEQFF
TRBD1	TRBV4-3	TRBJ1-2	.	TGCGCCAGCAGCCAATGGCAGGGGGCTCTAAGCTATGGCTACACCTTC	CASSQWQGALSYGYTF
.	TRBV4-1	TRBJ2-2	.	TGCGCCAGCAGCCAAGATCCGAGACTTGCAGGGGAGGCCGGGGAGCTGTTTTTT	CASSQDPRLAGEAGELFF
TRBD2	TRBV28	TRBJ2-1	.	TGTGCCAGCAGTTTAGTTCTAGCGGGATACAATGAGCAGTTCTTC	CASSLVLAGYNEQFF
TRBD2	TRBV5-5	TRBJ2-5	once	TGTGCCAGCAGCTTGAGCGGGAGAGAAGGTGCCGAAGAGACCCAGTACTTC	CASSLSGREGAEETQYF
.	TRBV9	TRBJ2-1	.	TGTGCCAGCAGCGCGGGCAATGAGCAGTTCTTC	CASSAGNEQFF
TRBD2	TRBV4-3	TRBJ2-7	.	TGCGCCAGCAGCCAAGAAAGCAATAGCGGGAGCTCGTGGTACGAGCAGTACTTC	CASSQESNSGSSWYEQYF
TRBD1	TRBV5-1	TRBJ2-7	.	TGCGCCAGCAGCCCGACAGGGGGGTACGAGCAGTACTTC	CASSPTGGYEQYF
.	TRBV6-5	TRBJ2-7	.	TGTGCCAGCAGTTACTCGGCTAATCCTGATGACGAGCAGTACTTC	CASSYSANPDDEQYF
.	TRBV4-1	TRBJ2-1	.	TGCGCCAGCAGTTGGGTCGTGGGGAATGAGCAGTTCTTC	CASSWVVGNEQFF
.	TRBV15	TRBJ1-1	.	TGTGCCACCAGCAGAGTAGGGAACACTGAAGCTTTCTTT	CATSRVGNTEAFF
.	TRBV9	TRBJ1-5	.	TGTGCCAGCAGCGTAGACGGGGCCAGCAATCAGCCCCAGCATTTT	CASSVDGASNQPQHF
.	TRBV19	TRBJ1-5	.	TGTGCCAGTAGTATCCAACAGGGAAATAATCAGCCCCAGCATTTT	CASSIQQGNNQPQHF
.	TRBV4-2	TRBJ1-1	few	TGTGCCAGCAGCCCACAGTTGAACACTGAAGCTTTCTTT	CASSPQLNTEAFF
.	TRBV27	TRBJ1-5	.	TGTGCCAGCAGTCCAGGCCCAGGAAGCAATCAGCCCCAGCATTTT	CASSPGPGSNQPQHF
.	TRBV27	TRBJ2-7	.	TGTGCCAGCAGTTTATCAGGACGGGCCTACGAGCAGTACTTC	CASSLSGRAYEQYF
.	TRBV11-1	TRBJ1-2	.	TGTGCCAGCAGCATGGACACGAACTATGGCTACACCTTC	CASSMDTNYGYTF
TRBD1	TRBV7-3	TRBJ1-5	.	TGTGCCAGGGGACAGGGGAGGGTCCATCAGCCCCAGCATTTT	CARGQGRVHQPQHF
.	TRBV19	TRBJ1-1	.	TGTGCCAGTAGCTTAGACGTGAACACTGAAGCTTTCTTT	CASSLDVNTEAFF
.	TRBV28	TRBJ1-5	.	TGTGCCAGCAGTTACCCAGCTCGTCAGCCCCAGCATTTT	CASSYPARQPQHF
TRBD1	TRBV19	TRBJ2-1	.	TGTGCCACCGACAGGGGGGGTTCCTACAATGAGCAGTTCTTC	CATDRGGSYNEQFF
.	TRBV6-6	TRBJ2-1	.	TGTGCCAGCAGTTACGTCGACAGCTCCTACAATGAGCAGTTCTTC	CASSYVDSSYNEQFF
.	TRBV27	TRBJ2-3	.	TGTGCCAGCAGTTTCTCAGATACGCAGTATTTT	CASSFSDTQYF
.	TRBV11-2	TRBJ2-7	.	TGTGCCAGCAGCTTTGGGACGGCCTCCTACGAGCAGTACTTC	CASSFGTASYEQYF
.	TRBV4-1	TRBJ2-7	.	TGCGCCAGCAGCTTCGACAGGCTCTCTTCCTACGAGCAGTACTTC	CASSFDRLSSYEQYF
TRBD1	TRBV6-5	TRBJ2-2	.	TGTGCCAGCAGTTACACCGGACAGGGATATCCCGGGGAGCTGTTTTTT	CASSYTGQGYPGELFF
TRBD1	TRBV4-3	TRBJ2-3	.	TGCGCCAGCAGCCAAGGGACAGGGGACGCGGGGGATACGCAGTATTTT	CASSQGTGDAGDTQYF
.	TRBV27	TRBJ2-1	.	TGTGCCAGCAGTTTATCTCTGGAGATCGATGAGCAGTTCTTC	CASSLSLEIDEQFF
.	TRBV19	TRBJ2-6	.	TGTGCCAGTAGTAAGGGTGATGGGGCCAACGTCCTGACTTTC	CASSKGDGANVLTF
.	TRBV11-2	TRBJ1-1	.	TGTGCCAGCAGCTCCAGGGAAGGGATGAACACTGAAGCTTTCTTT	CASSSREGMNTEAFF
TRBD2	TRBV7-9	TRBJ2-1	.	TGTGCCACTCCCCGACTAGCGGGAGTCAGTGTGATGTTGAATGAGCAGTTCTTC	CATPRLAGVSVMLNEQFF
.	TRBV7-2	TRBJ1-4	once	TGTGCCAGCAGCTTGCCAGGGGTTGAAAAACTGTTTTTT	CASSLPGVEKLFF
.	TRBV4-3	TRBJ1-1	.	TGCGCCAGCAGCCAGGGCGTTAAGGGGTACACTGAAGCTTTCTTT	CASSQGVKGYTEAFF
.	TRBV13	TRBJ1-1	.	TGTGCCAGCAGCTTACCGGGGGAAGCTTTCTTT	CASSLPGEAFF
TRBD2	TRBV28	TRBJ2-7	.	TGTGCCAGCAGTTCCTCCCAGGGACTAGCGGGAAGGTACGAGCAGTACTTC	CASSSSQGLAGRYEQYF
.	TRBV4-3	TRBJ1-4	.	TGCGCCAGCAGCCAGACCCTAGTTGCAACTAATGAAAAACTGTTTTTT	CASSQTLVATNEKLFF
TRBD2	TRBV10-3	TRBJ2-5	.	TGTGCCATCAAGCGGGAGGGTAGTCGTGAGACCCAGTACTTC	CAIKREGSRETQYF
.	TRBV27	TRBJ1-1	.	TGTGCCAGCAGTTGGGCGGGGAATACTGAAGCTTTCTTT	CASSWAGNTEAFF
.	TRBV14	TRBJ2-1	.	TGTGCCAGCAGCCAAGACGCTACGGACAGTTACAATGAGCAGTTCTTC	CASSQDATDSYNEQFF
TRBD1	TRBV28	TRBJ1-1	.	TGTGCCAGCAGTCCGCGACAGGGTCAGAACTCTGAAGCTTTCTTT	CASSPRQGQNSEAFF
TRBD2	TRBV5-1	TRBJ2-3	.	TGCGCCAGCAGCTTGCGGCTAGCGGCACTCACAGATACGCAGTATTTT	CASSLRLAALTDTQYF
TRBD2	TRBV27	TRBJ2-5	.	TGTGCCAGCAGTCTAATAGCGGGACAAGAGACCCAGTACTTC	CASSLIAGQETQYF
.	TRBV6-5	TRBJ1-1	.	TGTGCCAGCAGTTACGGAGGCAGGGGTGGCACTGAAGCTTTCTTT	CASSYGGRGGTEAFF
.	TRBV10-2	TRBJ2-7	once	TGCGCCAGCAGTGAGTCGATGAGACCCAACTACGAGCAGTACTTC	CASSESMRPNYEQYF
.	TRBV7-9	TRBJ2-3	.	TGTGCCAGCAATGGGGGAGATACGCAGTATTTT	CASNGGDTQYF
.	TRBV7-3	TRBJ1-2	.	TGTGCCAGCAGCTCGATGGCAGGGGAAGGCTACACCTTC	CASSSMAGEGYTF
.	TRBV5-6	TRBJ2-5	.	TGTGCCAGCAGCTTACAACTGTCCCAAGAGACCCAGTACTTC	CASSLQLSQETQYF
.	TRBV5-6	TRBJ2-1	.	TGTGCCAGCAGCTTGCGGGACGAGGAGGCCAATGAGCAGTTCTTC	CASSLRDEEANEQFF